This TCR beta chain originates from a study of blood T cell repertoires in COVID-19. Study-level background: Acute-phase and convalescent COVID-19 samples originated in the United States, Italy and Spain. PBMCs, B-cell-depleted T cells, or T cells provided the cDNA or gDNA that made up the material.

Original analysis: Scientists estimated how many nucleated cells there were by amplifying reference gene primers. Clones were sequenced by immunoSEQ multiplex PCR, and TCRdb holds only the in-frame ones, with some missing. Clone size and the V and J calls come from that table; the DNA yielded D and trimming. The repertoire includes some 120,000 clones, approximately 82% of them detected once, and under 2.5% sits in the top ten. This clone was seen more than once but under ten times. Between the trimmed V and J ends, which lost 4 bases and 0 bases, there was a span of 11 bases. The CDR3 is made up of 14 amino acids. CDR1 is SGHDT, CDR2 YYEEEE, per germline.

This chain joins TRBV5-6 and TRBJ2-7; D is unresolved. The sequence came from a man aged 25-45 years with acute or convalescent COVID-19. Material for sequencing was peripheral blood. The CDR3 coding sequence is TGTGCCAGCAGCCGGTTCGTTAGCTCCTACGAGCAGTACTTC. Protein product: CASSRFVSSYEQYF.